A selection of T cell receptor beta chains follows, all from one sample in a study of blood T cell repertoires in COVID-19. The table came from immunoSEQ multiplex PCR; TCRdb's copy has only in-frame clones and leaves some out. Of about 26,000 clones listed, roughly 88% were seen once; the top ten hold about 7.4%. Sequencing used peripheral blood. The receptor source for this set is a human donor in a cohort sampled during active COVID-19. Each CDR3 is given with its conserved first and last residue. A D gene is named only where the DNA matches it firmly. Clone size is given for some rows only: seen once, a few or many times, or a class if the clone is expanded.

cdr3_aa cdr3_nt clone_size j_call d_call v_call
CASRRTGRNQPQHF TGTGCCAGCAGACGGACAGGGAGGAATCAGCCCCAGCATTTT NA TRBJ1-5 TRBD1 TRBV6-5
CASSLGTGSNLYEQYF TGTGCCAGCAGCTTAGGAACAGGTTCAAACCTCTACGAGCAGTACTTC NA TRBJ2-7 NA TRBV7-2
CASSPLPSGSPSYNEQFF TGCGCCAGCAGCCCCCTGCCTAGCGGGAGCCCCTCCTACAATGAGCAGTTCTTC NA TRBJ2-1 TRBD2 TRBV5-1
CASRLTGGGTGELFF TGTGCCAGCAGACTCACGGGGGGAGGGACCGGGGAGCTGTTTTTT NA TRBJ2-2 TRBD2 TRBV11-2
CASSLSPQGHSPLHF TGTGCCAGCAGCTTGTCCCCACAGGGCCATTCACCCCTCCACTTT NA TRBJ1-6 NA TRBV5-6
CAGGNNYNEQFF TGTGCAGGAGGGAATAACTACAATGAGCAGTTCTTC NA TRBJ2-1 NA TRBV5-8
CASSIGASGGETQYF TGTGCCAGTAGTATTGGGGCTAGCGGGGGAGAGACCCAGTACTTC NA TRBJ2-5 TRBD2 TRBV19
CASSLAGVEQYF TGTGCCAGCAGCTTAGCAGGGGTCGAGCAGTACTTC NA TRBJ2-7 NA TRBV7-9
CASSRDRGENIQYF TGTGCCAGCAGCCGGGACAGGGGCGAAAACATTCAGTACTTC NA TRBJ2-4 TRBD1 TRBV5-5
CATSSGQNTGELFF TGTGCCACCAGCAGCGGACAGAACACCGGGGAGCTGTTTTTT NA TRBJ2-2 NA TRBV15
CASSARPRDAQYF TGTGCCAGCAGCGCGAGACCCAGGGATGCGCAGTATTTT few TRBJ2-3 NA TRBV5-6
CASSREGQVLGGYTF TGCGCCAGCAGCCGAGAGGGACAGGTATTAGGTGGCTACACCTTC NA TRBJ1-2 TRBD1 TRBV4-3
CASSSTRTVYNEQFF TGTGCCAGCAGTTCAACACGGACAGTCTACAATGAGCAGTTCTTC NA TRBJ2-1 NA TRBV6-6
CASSQGAGVGGRGNNEQFF TGCGCCAGCAGCCAAGGAGCGGGGGTAGGCGGGAGAGGGAACAATGAGCAGTTCTTC NA TRBJ2-1 TRBD2 TRBV4-3
CASSSYGGREQYF TGTGCCAGCAGCTCTTATGGAGGGCGCGAGCAGTACTTC NA TRBJ2-7 NA TRBV7-2
CASRISGTGTGELFF TGTGCCAGCAGAATATCCGGGACAGGCACCGGGGAGCTGTTTTTT NA TRBJ2-2 TRBD1 TRBV5-6
CASSSHTTGSNEKLFF TGCGCCAGCAGCAGCCACACCACGGGTTCAAATGAAAAACTGTTTTTT once TRBJ1-4 NA TRBV5-1
CASRDRPNEKLFF TGTGCCAGCAGGGACAGACCTAATGAAAAACTGTTTTTT NA TRBJ1-4 NA TRBV2